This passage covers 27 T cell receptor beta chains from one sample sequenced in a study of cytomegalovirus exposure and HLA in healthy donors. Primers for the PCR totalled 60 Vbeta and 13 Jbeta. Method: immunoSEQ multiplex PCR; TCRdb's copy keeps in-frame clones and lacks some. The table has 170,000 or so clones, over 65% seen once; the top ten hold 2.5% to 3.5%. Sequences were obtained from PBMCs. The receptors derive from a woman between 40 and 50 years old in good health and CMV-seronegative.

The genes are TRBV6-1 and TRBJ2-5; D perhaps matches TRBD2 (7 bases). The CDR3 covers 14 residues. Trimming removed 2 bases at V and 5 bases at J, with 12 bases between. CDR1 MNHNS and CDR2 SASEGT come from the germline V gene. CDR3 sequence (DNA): TGTGCCAGCAGTGAACAGGGAGGGGGGGAGACCCAGTACTTC. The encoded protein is CASSEQGGGETQYF.

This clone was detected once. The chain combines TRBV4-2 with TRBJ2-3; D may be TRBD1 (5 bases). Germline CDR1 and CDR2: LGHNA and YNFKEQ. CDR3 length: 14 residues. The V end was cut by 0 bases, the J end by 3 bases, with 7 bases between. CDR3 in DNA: TGTGCCAGCAGCCAAGATTCAGGGACAGATACGCAGTATTTT. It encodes CASSQDSGTDTQYF.

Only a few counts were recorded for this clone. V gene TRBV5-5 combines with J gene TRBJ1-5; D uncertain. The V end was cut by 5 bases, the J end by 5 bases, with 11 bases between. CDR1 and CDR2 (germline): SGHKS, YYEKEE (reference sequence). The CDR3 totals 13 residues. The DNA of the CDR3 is TGTGCCAGCAGTCTCGTAGGAGATCAGCCCCAGCATTTT. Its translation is CASSLVGDQPQHF.

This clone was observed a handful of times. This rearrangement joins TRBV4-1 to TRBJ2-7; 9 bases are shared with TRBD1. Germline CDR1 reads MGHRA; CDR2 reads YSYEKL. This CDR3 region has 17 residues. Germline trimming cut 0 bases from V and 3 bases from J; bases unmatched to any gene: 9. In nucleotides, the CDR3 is TGCGCCAGCAGCCAAGATTATGGCACAGGGGGCTTCTACGAGCAGTACTTC. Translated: CASSQDYGTGGFYEQYF.

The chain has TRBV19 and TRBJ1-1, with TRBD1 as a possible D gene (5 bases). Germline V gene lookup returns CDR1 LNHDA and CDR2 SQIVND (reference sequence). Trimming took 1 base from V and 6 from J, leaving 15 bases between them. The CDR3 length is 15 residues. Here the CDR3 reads CASSIAPGGFAEAFF. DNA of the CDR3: TGTGCCAGTAGTATAGCCCCGGGGGGATTTGCTGAAGCTTTCTTT. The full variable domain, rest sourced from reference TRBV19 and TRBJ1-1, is DGGITQSPKYLFRKEGQNVTLSCEQNLNHDAMYWYRQDPGQGLRLIYYSQIVNDFQKGDIAEGYSVSREKKESFPLTVTSAQKNPTAFYLCASSIAPGGFAEAFFGQGTRLTVV.

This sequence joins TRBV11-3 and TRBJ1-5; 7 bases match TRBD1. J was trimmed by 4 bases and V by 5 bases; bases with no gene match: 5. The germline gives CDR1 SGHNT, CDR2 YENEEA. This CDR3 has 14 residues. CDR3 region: CASSLRQGNQPQHF. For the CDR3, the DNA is TGTGCCAGCAGCCTGCGACAGGGAAATCAGCCCCAGCATTTT.

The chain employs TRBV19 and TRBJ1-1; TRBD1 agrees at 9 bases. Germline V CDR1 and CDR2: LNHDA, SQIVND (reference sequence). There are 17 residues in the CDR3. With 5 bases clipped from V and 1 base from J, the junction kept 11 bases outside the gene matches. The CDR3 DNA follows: TGTGCCAGTAGTTCTTTGGACAGGGGTAGGGGGAACACTGAAGCTTTCTTT. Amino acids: CASSSLDRGRGNTEAFF. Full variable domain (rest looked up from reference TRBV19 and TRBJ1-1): DGGITQSPKYLFRKEGQNVTLSCEQNLNHDAMYWYRQDPGQGLRLIYYSQIVNDFQKGDIAEGYSVSREKKESFPLTVTSAQKNPTAFYLCASSSLDRGRGNTEAFFGQGTRLTVV.

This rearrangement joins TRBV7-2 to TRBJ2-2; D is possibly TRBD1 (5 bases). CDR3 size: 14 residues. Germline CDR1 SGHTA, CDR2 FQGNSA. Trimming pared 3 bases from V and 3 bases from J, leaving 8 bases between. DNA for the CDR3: TGTGCCAGCAGCTTCTCAGGGTACACCGGGGAGCTGTTTTTT. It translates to CASSFSGYTGELFF.

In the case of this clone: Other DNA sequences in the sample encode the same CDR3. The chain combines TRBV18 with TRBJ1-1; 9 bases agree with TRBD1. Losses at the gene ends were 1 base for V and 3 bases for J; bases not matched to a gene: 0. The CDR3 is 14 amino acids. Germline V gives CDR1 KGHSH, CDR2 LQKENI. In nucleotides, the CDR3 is TGTGCCAGCTCACCACGGGACAGGGACACTGAAGCTTTCTTT. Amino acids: CASSPRDRDTEAFF.

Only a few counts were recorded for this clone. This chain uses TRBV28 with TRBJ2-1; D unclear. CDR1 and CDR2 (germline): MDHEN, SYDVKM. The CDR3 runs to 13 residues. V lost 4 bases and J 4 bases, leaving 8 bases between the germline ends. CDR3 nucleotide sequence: TGTGCCAGCAGTTCCACAGCATACAATGAGCAGTTCTTC. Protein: CASSSTAYNEQFF.

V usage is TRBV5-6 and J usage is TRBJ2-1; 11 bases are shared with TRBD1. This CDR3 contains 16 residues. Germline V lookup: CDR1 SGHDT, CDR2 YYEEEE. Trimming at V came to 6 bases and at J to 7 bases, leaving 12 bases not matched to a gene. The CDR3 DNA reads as TGTGCCAGCACCCTCATCGGGACAGGGGGTGTAAATGAGCAGTTCTTC. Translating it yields CASTLIGTGGVNEQFF.

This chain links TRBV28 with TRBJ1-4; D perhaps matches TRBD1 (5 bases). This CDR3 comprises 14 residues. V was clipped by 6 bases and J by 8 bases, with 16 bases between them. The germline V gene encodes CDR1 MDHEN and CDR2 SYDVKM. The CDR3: CASRPSNQGEKLFF. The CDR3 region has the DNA TGTGCCAGCAGGCCCAGTAACCAGGGCGAAAAACTGTTTTTT.

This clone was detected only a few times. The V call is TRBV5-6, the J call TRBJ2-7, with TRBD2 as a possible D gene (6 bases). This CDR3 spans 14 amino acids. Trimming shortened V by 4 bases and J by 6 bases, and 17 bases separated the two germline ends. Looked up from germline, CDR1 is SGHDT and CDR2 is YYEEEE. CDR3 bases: TGTGCCAGCAGCCGGGTTGCGGGGTACGGCGAGCAGTACTTC. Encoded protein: CASSRVAGYGEQYF.

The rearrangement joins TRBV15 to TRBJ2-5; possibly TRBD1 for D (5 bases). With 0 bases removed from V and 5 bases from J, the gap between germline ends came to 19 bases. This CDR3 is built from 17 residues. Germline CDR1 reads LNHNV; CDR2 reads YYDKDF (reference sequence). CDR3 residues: CATSRDSWLGLWETQYF. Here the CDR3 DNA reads TGTGCCACCAGCAGAGATAGTTGGTTGGGGCTTTGGGAGACCCAGTACTTC.

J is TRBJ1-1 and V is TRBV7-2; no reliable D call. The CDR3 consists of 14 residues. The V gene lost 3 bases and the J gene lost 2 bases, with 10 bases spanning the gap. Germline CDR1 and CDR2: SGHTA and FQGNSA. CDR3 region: CASSLINSNTEAFF. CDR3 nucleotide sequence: TGTGCCAGCAGCTTGATAAACTCTAACACTGAAGCTTTCTTT.

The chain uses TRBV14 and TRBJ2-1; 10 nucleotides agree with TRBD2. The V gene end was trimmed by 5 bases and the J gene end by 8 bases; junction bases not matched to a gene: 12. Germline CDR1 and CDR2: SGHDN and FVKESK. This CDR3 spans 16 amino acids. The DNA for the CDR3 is TGTGCCAGCAGCTCCCTGGGGAGCGGGGGGGCTTATGAGCAGTTCTTC. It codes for CASSSLGSGGAYEQFF.

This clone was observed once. CDR3 in amino acids: CASSVSPGQGSNTGELFF. The CDR3, as DNA: TGTGCCAGTAGTGTGTCCCCGGGACAGGGGTCTAACACCGGGGAGCTGTTTTTT. The J gene is TRBJ2-2, the V gene TRBV19; 10 bases match TRBD1. In germline, CDR1 is LNHDA, CDR2 SQIVND (reference sequence). With 5 bases clipped from V and 2 bases from J, the junction kept 11 bases outside the gene matches. CDR3 length equals 18 residues.

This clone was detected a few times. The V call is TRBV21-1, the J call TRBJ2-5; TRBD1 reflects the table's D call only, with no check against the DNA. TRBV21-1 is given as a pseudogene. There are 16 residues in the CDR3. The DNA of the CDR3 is TGTGCCAGCAGCAAAGCGGGGACAGGGGGCGATGAGACCCAGTACTTC. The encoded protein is CASSKAGTGGDETQYF.

This chain's CDR3 is CASSQGGARGNQPQHF. The CDR3 DNA follows: TGCGCCAGCAGCCAAGGTGGGGCGCGAGGCAATCAGCCCCAGCATTTT. The chain couples TRBV4-1 to TRBJ1-5; tentatively, D is TRBD1 (5 bases). The CDR3 is 16 residues long. Trimming stripped 1 base from V and 2 bases from J, with 12 bases between. Germline CDR1 is MGHRA and CDR2 is YSYEKL.

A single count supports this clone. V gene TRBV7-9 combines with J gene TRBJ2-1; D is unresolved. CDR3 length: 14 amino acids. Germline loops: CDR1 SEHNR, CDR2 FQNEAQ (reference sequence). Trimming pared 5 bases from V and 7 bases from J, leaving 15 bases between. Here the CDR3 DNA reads TGTGCCAGCAGCCTCCTCCAGGCTGGGAATGAGCAGTTCTTC. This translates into CASSLLQAGNEQFF.

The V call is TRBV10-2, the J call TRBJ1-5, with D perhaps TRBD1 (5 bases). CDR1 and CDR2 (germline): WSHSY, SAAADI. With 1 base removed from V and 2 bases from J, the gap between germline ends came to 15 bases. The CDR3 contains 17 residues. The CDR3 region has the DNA TGCGCCAGCAGTGAGTGGGGCAGTCTCGAAGGCAATCAGCCCCAGCATTTT. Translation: CASSEWGSLEGNQPQHF.

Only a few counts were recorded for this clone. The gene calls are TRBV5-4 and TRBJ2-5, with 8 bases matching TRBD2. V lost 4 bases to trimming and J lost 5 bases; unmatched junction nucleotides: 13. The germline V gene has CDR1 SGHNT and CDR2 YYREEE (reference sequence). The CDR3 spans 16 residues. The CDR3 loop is CASSHNLGLVGETQYF. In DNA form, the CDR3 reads TGTGCCAGCAGCCACAACTTGGGACTAGTCGGGGAGACCCAGTACTTC.

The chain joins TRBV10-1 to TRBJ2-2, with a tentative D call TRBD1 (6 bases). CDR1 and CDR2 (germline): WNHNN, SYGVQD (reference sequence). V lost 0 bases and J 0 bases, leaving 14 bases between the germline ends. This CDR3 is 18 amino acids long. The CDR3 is CASSESGRGPTNTGELFF. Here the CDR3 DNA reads TGCGCCAGCAGTGAGTCGGGCAGGGGTCCGACGAACACCGGGGAGCTGTTTTTT.

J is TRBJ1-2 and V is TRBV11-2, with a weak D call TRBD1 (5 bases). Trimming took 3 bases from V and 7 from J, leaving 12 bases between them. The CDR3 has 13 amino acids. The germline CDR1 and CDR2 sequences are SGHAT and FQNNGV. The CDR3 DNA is TGTGCCAGCAGCTTCCAGGGCTCCGGTGGCTACACCTTC. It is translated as CASSFQGSGGYTF.

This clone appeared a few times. In DNA form, the CDR3 reads TGTGCCAGCAGCTTCGCAGGTCAGCCCCAGCATTTT. Translation gives CASSFAGQPQHF. V is TRBV7-2 and J is TRBJ1-5; unclear D gene. V lost 3 bases to trimming and J lost 6 bases, with 6 bases between them. This CDR3 is built from 12 residues. Germline CDR1 and CDR2: SGHTA and FQGNSA.

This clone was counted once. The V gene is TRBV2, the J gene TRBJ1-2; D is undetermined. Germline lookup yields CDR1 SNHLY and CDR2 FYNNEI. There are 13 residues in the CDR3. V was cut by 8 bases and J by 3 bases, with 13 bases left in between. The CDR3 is CASFPTEYYGYTF. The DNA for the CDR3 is TGTGCCAGCTTCCCAACAGAGTACTATGGCTACACCTTC.

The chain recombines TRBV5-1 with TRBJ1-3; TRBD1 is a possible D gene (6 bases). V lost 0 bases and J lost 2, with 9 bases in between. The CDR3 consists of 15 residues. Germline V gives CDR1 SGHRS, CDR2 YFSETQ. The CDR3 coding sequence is TGCGCCAGCAGCTTGGGAACAGGGACTGGAAACACCATATATTTT. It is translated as CASSLGTGTGNTIYF. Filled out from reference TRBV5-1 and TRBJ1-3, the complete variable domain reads KAGVTQTPRYLIKTRGQQVTLSCSPISGHRSVSWYQQTPGQGLQFLFEYFSETQRNKGNFPGRFSGRQFSNSRSEMNVSTLELGDSALYLCASSLGTGTGNTIYFGEGSWLTVV.